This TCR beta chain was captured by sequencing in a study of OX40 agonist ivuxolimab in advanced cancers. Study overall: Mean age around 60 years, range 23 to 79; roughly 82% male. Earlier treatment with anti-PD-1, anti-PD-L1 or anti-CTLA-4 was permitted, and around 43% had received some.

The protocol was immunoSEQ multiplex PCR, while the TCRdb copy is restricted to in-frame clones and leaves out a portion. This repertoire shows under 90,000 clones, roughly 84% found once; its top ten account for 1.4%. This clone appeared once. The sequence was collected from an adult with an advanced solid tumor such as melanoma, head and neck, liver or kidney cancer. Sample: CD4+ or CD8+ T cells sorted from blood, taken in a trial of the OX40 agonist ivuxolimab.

The DNA of the CDR3 is TGTGCCAGCAGCTCGGGACAGGGGAATGAAAAACTGTTTTTT. Translating gives CASSSGQGNEKLFF. The rearrangement joins TRBV7-9 to TRBJ1-4; 10 bases agree with TRBD1. The ends lost 4 bases at V and 5 bases at J; junction bases unmatched: 1. This CDR3 has 14 residues. Germline V gene data show CDR1 as SEHNR and CDR2 as FQNEAQ (reference sequence).